The entry below gives a single TCR beta chain sequence along with its context. The data originate from a study of blood T cell repertoires in COVID-19. Study information: Samples representing acute and convalescent COVID-19 were sourced from the United States, Italy and Spain. T cells, B-cell-depleted T cells, or PBMCs provided the cDNA or gDNA that served as material.

TCRdb's table, derived via immunoSEQ multiplex PCR, lists solely in-frame clones and lacks some. The sample shows 65,000 to 95,000 clones, 75% to 90% of them seen only once. V shed 4 bases and J shed 7 bases, with 17 bases lying between them. The CDR3 extends over 15 amino acids. CDR1 is SGHNT and CDR2 is YYREEE in the germline V gene (reference sequence). The gene calls are TRBV5-4 and TRBJ1-4; D perhaps matches TRBD1 (5 bases). The receptor comes from a man aged 65 to 79 with active or convalescent COVID-19. The sample comprised peripheral blood. The CDR3 coding sequence is TGTGCCAGCAGCACCGACAGAGGCAAGGCTGAAAAACTGTTTTTT. Residues: CASSTDRGKAEKLFF.